The text below deals with one TCR beta chain. Its antigen is as yet unknown. These data are taken from a study of T cells expressing NK-cell markers. Study results and caveats: Expanded NKG2C+ T cell clones had unclear HCMV specificity. The CD3+CD56-NKG2C+ fraction of a handful of donors was also led by these clonotypes. Top CD8+ clonotypes included the dominant CD3+CD56+NKG2C+ clonotypes in roughly 6 donors.

Per germline, CDR1 MNHEY and CDR2 SVGEGT. The CDR3 is 16 residues long. TCRdb reprocessed the 5' RACE reads and stores each CDR3 protein as one record, lacking DNA. Recorded for this sample: about 460,000 distinct CDR3 sequences. Sequencing was performed on blood T cells: a sorted CD56 or NKG2C T cell subset, CD4+ or CD8+ T cells, or bulk PBMC T cells (not recorded which). The chain has TRBV6-2 or TRBV6-3 and TRBJ2-3. This TCR came from a woman in her fifties or sixties in good health. The CDR3 here is CASSFVPTVSTDTQYF.